Here is one T cell receptor beta chain with its context. The data belong to a study of T cells expressing NK-cell markers. The CDR3 is made up of 12 amino acids. From germline, CDR1 is MNHEY and CDR2 SMNVEV (reference sequence). Following a re-call of the 5' RACE reads, TCRdb has one entry per CDR3 protein and lacks DNA. This sample lists some 410,000 distinct CDR3 sequences; its ten largest clones have approximately 6.8%. This clonotype was obtained from a woman aged 18 to 69 in good health. The specimen was blood T cells: a sorted CD56 or NKG2C T cell subset, CD4+ or CD8+ T cells, or bulk PBMC T cells (not recorded which). The chain combines TRBV27 with TRBJ2-1; the TRBD2 assignment by TCRdb is unverifiable without DNA. The CDR3 protein is CASSLTSGEQFF.